These T cell receptor beta chains were read from a single sample in a study of OX40 agonist ivuxolimab in advanced cancers. Clones were read by immunoSEQ multiplex PCR, and TCRdb kept only the in-frame ones, dropping some. The table records about 50,000 clones, 65% to 85% of them present only once. The specimen comprised CD4+ or CD8+ T cells sorted from blood, sampled in a trial of the OX40 agonist ivuxolimab. The source of these receptors is an adult with an advanced solid tumor such as melanoma, head and neck, liver or kidney cancer. The conserved cysteine and the conserved F or W are not part of the CDR3 here.

V gene	J gene	CDR3 protein
TRBV4-2	TRBJ2-7	ASSQDRGYLPYEQY
TRBV4-3	TRBJ2-6	ASSQEGRDVGSGANVLT
TRBV6-6	TRBJ1-6	ASSYKERDNSPLH
TRBV11-3	TRBJ1-4	ASSWEGDKDEKLF
TRBV4-2	TRBJ2-7	ASSQGFATSGTYEQY
TRBV6-5	TRBJ1-2	ASSYSGDRPYGYT
TRBV6-6	TRBJ2-7	ASSYSYGQTSYEQY
TRBV5-8	TRBJ1-2	ASSSFGLGYAGYT
TRBV6-5	TRBJ2-5	AAQRGETQY
TRBV5-8	TRBJ2-2	ASSFWRQVNTGELF
TRBV18	TRBJ1-1	ASSPPRGEGTEAF
TRBV27	TRBJ1-1	ASSGGGMGNTEAF
TRBV5-4	TRBJ2-5	ASSLGLANQETQY
TRBV5-6	TRBJ1-1	ASSSGPLNTEAF
TRBV2	TRBJ2-3	ASRDPTGGRDTQY
TRBV9	TRBJ2-1	ASSPRTSPRNDEQF
TRBV2	TRBJ1-1	ASMGRRNTEAF
TRBV19	TRBJ2-5	ASSGTRGGRETQY
TRBV5-4	TRBJ1-4	ASSLGPDIGEKLF
TRBV30	TRBJ2-7	AWSLTGRLVSYEQY
TRBV7-2	TRBJ2-3	ASSPRLAANLHTDTQY
TRBV15	TRBJ1-1	ATSRDLGTEAF
TRBV15	TRBJ1-2	ATSRVAGGNNYGYT
TRBV19	TRBJ1-4	ASSAPQRGLEEKLF
TRBV6-6	TRBJ2-7	ASSSDGPARSEQY
TRBV7-9	TRBJ1-5	ASSQGTSNQPQH
TRBV10-3	TRBJ1-1	AISESQGTLKNTEAF
TRBV5-1	TRBJ2-1	ASSLLAGQYNEQF
TRBV7-9	TRBJ1-6	ATELQNSPLH
TRBV14	TRBJ2-1	ASSPLGSGTTEQF
TRBV4-2	TRBJ2-1	ASSQVFPGSSYNEQF
TRBV6-6	TRBJ1-4	ASSPLGQGVEKLF
TRBV7-9	TRBJ2-7	ASSLDLWTHEQY
TRBV27	TRBJ1-6	ASSSLSTGANSPLH
TRBV27	TRBJ2-3	ASTAGRTDTQY
TRBV6-1	TRBJ1-1	ASRRQGNANTEAF
TRBV5-1	TRBJ2-6	ASDSFSGANVLT
TRBV6-5	TRBJ1-1	ASSYADTEAF
TRBV9	TRBJ2-3	ASSPYTDTQY
TRBV9	TRBJ2-7	ASSVNVQSSYEQY
TRBV20-1	TRBJ1-2	SARGNGYT
TRBV5-1	TRBJ1-3	ASSLVEGNPSGNTIY
TRBV7-8	TRBJ1-1	ASSPRVNTEAF
TRBV6-5	TRBJ1-4	ASRPGDWNEKLF
TRBV6-1	TRBJ1-2	ASSELGTGNYGYT
TRBV14	TRBJ1-1	ASSQDPGEDSEAF
TRBV29-1	TRBJ1-4	SVRGDNEKLF
TRBV6-1	TRBJ2-1	ASSEARRASYNEQF
TRBV5-1	TRBJ1-1	ASGTGERGTEAF
TRBV7-2	TRBJ1-5	ASSNYRAQPQH
TRBV7-9	TRBJ2-5	ASSFPVGGGSETQY
TRBV20-1	TRBJ1-1	SVAYTEAF
TRBV19	TRBJ1-4	ASRAPGSGNEKLF
TRBV4-2	TRBJ1-3	ASSQDGSQYAGNTIY
TRBV14	TRBJ1-1	ASSQMLGRGPNTEAF
TRBV18	TRBJ2-3	ASSPDQGTNTQY